One sample yielded the 26 T cell receptor beta chains listed below, sequenced in a study of T-cell reconstitution after alpha-beta-depleted transplantation in children. Preparation of the TCRbeta library used unique molecular identifiers. From the PCR reads, TCRdb called clonotypes with MiXCR, one entry per CDR3 protein. The sample lists 750,000 to 950,000 distinct CDR3 sequences; approximately 15% were seen once. The specimen was PBMCs, mostly from graft donor cells, collected 360 days after TCRalphabeta/CD19-depleted stem cell transplant. The receptors come from a male patient aged 10 to 17 who had a stem cell transplant for acute lymphoblastic leukemia, so the T cells may come from the graft donor.

This clonotype was seen a few times. This sequence joins TRBV5-1 and TRBJ1-2; tentatively, D is TRBD1 (5 bases). The CDR3 is 14 amino acids. Trimming removed 0 bases from V and 3 bases from J, with 9 bases in between. Germline values: CDR1 SGHRS, CDR2 YFSETQ. CDR3 nucleotide sequence: TGCGCCAGCAGCTTGGAATGGGGCCACTATGGCTACACCTTC. This sequence encodes CASSLEWGHYGYTF. Combining the CDR3 with reference TRBV5-1 and TRBJ1-2 gives the whole variable domain KAGVTQTPRYLIKTRGQQVTLSCSPISGHRSVSWYQQTPGQGLQFLFEYFSETQRNKGNFPGRFSGRQFSNSRSEMNVSTLELGDSALYLCASSLEWGHYGYTFGSGTRLTVV.

This clonotype was seen ten or more times. The chain carries TRBV24-1 and TRBJ2-1; 7 bases agree with TRBD1. The CDR3 is made up of 12 amino acids. Germline CDR1 KGHDR, CDR2 SFDVKD. With V trimmed by 0 bases and J by 15 bases, 4 bases remained unmatched. The CDR3 DNA reads as TGTGCCACCAGTGATTTGGTGGGACAGCGGTTCTTC. Translating it yields CATSDLVGQRFF.

This clonotype was seen at least ten times. V usage is TRBV20-1 and J usage is TRBJ2-7; D not resolved. This CDR3 is 15 amino acids long. Trimming took 0 bases from V and 3 from J, leaving 15 bases between them. Germline values: CDR1 DFQATT, CDR2 SNEGSKA (reference sequence). CDR3 bases: TGCAGTGCTAGAGATAGGCAGATCAGCGACTACGAGCAGTACTTC. Amino acid sequence: CSARDRQISDYEQYF.

The chain has TRBV18 and TRBJ2-7; 7 bases agree with TRBD1. The CDR3 is made up of 14 amino acids. The germline V gene has CDR1 KGHSH and CDR2 LQKENI. V was clipped by 0 bases and J by 7 bases; unmatched bases: 6. The CDR3 spells CASSPPTGAREQYF. In DNA, the CDR3 is TGTGCCAGCTCACCACCCACAGGGGCGAGGGAGCAGTACTTC.

This clonotype was observed a handful of times. The J gene is TRBJ2-7, the V gene TRBV5-6; D remains ambiguous. The CDR3 covers 13 residues. Germline-derived CDR1 and CDR2 are SGHDT and YYEEEE. Trimming removed 4 bases from V and 2 bases from J, with 10 bases in between. CDR3 in amino acids: CASSMPGPYEQYF. CDR3 DNA: TGTGCCAGCAGCATGCCTGGTCCCTACGAGCAGTACTTC. Complete variable domain (other parts from reference TRBV5-6 and TRBJ2-7): DAGVTQSPTHLIKTRGQQVTLRCSPKSGHDTVSWYQQALGQGPQFIFQYYEEEERQRGNFPDRFSGHQFPNYSSELNVNALLLGDSALYLCASSMPGPYEQYFGPGTRLTVT.

The rearrangement uses TRBV20-1 and TRBJ2-5, with TRBD2 as a possible D gene (5 bases). The CDR3 is 14 residues long. Trimming took off 6 bases at V and 5 bases at J, with 19 bases between the two ends. The germline V gene has CDR1 DFQATT and CDR2 SNEGSKA (reference sequence). CDR3 bases: TGCAGTGCCGAAAAACTAGGAGGTCCGGAGACCCAGTACTTC. This sequence encodes CSAEKLGGPETQYF.

The table lists this clonotype with a few counts. The rearrangement uses TRBV7-2 and TRBJ2-1; tentative D call: TRBD1 (6 bases). This CDR3 comprises 13 residues. Germline CDR1 is SGHTA and CDR2 is FQGNSA. The V end was cut by 8 bases, the J end by 3 bases, with 11 bases between. CDR3 DNA: TGTGCCAGCGGAGGACAGCACTACAATGAGCAGTTCTTC. This codes for CASGGQHYNEQFF.

This chain joins TRBV27 and TRBJ2-6; 9 nucleotides align to TRBD1. Germline V gene lookup returns CDR1 MNHEY and CDR2 SMNVEV (reference sequence). The J segment lost 4 bases and the V segment lost 6 bases, leaving 7 bases of the junction unmatched. CDR3 length: 16 residues. CDR3 region: CASSAGTGNGANVLTF. Here the CDR3 DNA reads TGTGCCAGCAGCGCCGGGACAGGGAACGGGGCCAACGTCCTGACTTTC.

V usage is TRBV2 and J usage is TRBJ2-5, with D unresolved. The V and J ends lost 5 bases and 3 bases respectively, with 7 bases between them. CDR3 length equals 12 residues. Germline V lookup: CDR1 SNHLY, CDR2 FYNNEI. For the CDR3, the DNA is TGTGCCAGCAGTCCTTTTGAAGAGACCCAGTACTTC. Protein product: CASSPFEETQYF.

The V and J genes are TRBV9 and TRBJ2-1; D ambiguous. With 4 bases removed from V and 4 bases from J, the gap between germline ends came to 9 bases. The germline gives CDR1 SGDLS, CDR2 YYNGEE. This CDR3 contains 13 residues. The CDR3 sequence is CASSSNLYNEQFF. The CDR3 region has the DNA TGTGCCAGCAGCTCTAACCTATACAATGAGCAGTTCTTC.

The chain employs TRBV2 and TRBJ2-1; D ambiguous. Germline CDR1 is SNHLY and CDR2 is FYNNEI. The V end was cut by 6 bases, the J end by 0 bases, with 12 bases between. This CDR3 has 15 amino acids. The CDR3 is CASRDRFGSYNEQFF. DNA of the CDR3: TGTGCCAGCAGGGATCGTTTCGGCTCCTACAATGAGCAGTTCTTC.

The V gene is TRBV10-2, the J gene TRBJ2-1, with TRBD2 matching over 10 bases. The CDR3 consists of 15 residues. V lost 7 bases, J lost 5 bases, and 8 bases stayed unmatched. The germline gives CDR1 WSHSY, CDR2 SAAADI. The DNA for the CDR3 is TGCGCCAGCACAGCAGCGGGAGGGCCGCACAATGAGCAGTTCTTC. This translates into CASTAAGGPHNEQFF.

There are many counts of this clonotype. V gene TRBV6-2 or TRBV6-3 combines with J gene TRBJ2-7; D may be TRBD1 or TRBD2 (5 bases each). Germline CDR1 MNHEY, CDR2 SVGEGT. The germline V and J ends were trimmed by 7 bases and 0 bases, with 13 bases remaining between them. The CDR3 sequence is 14 residues long. The CDR3 DNA reads TGTGCCAGCACCTGGGGGACCCCCTCCTACGAGCAGTACTTC. Its translation is CASTWGTPSYEQYF.

The sample holds a few counts of this clonotype. This chain joins TRBV15 and TRBJ2-7; D is undetermined. The germline V gene encodes CDR1 LNHNV and CDR2 YYDKDF (reference sequence). V lost 0 bases, J lost 4 bases, and 7 bases lay in between. The CDR3 loop spans 13 amino acids. This chain's CDR3 is CATSRDLIYEQYF. For the CDR3, the DNA is TGTGCCACCAGCAGAGATCTTATTTACGAGCAGTACTTC.

J is TRBJ2-1 and V is TRBV20-1; 13 nucleotides line up with TRBD2. The CDR3 runs to 15 residues. J lost 3 bases, V lost 4 bases, and 3 bases had no gene match. Germline V gene lookup returns CDR1 DFQATT and CDR2 SNEGSKA (reference sequence). DNA for the CDR3: TGCAGTGCTACGACTAGCGGGAGGATCTACAATGAGCAGTTCTTC. This sequence encodes CSATTSGRIYNEQFF.

The chain joins TRBV5-1 to TRBJ2-2, with D possibly matching TRBD2 (5 bases). The ends were cut back, 1 base at V and 5 bases at J, with 24 bases in the middle. In germline, CDR1 is SGHRS, CDR2 YFSETQ. CDR3 length: 19 amino acids. CDR3 DNA: TGCGCCAGCAGCTTGCGGAATTGGGGTAGTCGGGGTTGGACCGGGGAGCTGTTTTTT. This sequence encodes CASSLRNWGSRGWTGELFF.

The J gene is TRBJ2-7, the V gene TRBV20-1; the D gene is possibly TRBD2 (5 bases). V dropped 6 bases and J dropped 1 base, with 13 bases sitting between them. The CDR3 runs to 13 residues. Germline loops: CDR1 DFQATT, CDR2 SNEGSKA (reference sequence). CDR3 protein: CSARRTSSYEQYF. CDR3 nucleotide sequence: TGCAGTGCCAGGAGGACTTCTTCCTACGAGCAGTACTTC.

This sequence joins TRBV7-3 and TRBJ2-7, with D tentatively TRBD1 (6 bases). Germline CDR1 reads SGHTA; CDR2 reads FQGTGA. Trimming stripped 6 bases from V and 3 bases from J, with 15 bases between. The CDR3 has 14 residues. CDR3 residues: CASSIQGPDYEQYF. CDR3 DNA sequence: TGTGCCAGCAGTATTCAGGGGCCAGACTACGAGCAGTACTTC.

The chain links TRBV4-2 to TRBJ2-7; 11 positions agree with TRBD2. Germline V gives CDR1 LGHNA, CDR2 YNFKEQ. After removal of 4 bases from V and 3 bases from J, the junction contained 8 bases not matched to a gene. CDR3 length: 16 amino acids. The CDR3 nucleotides read TGTGCCAGCAGCCCCTCACTAGCGGGGGCGATCTACGAGCAGTACTTC. As protein: CASSPSLAGAIYEQYF.

This clonotype was seen a few times. The genes are TRBV12-3 or TRBV12-4 and TRBJ2-2, with no clear D. The CDR3 spans 16 residues. V lost 7 bases, J lost 5 bases, and 20 bases lay in between. The CDR3 DNA sequence: TGTGCCAGCACCCCCCTACGCTTCGTGGCGACCGGGGAGCTGTTTTTT. It translates to CASTPLRFVATGELFF.

The sample holds many counts of this clonotype. J is TRBJ2-2 and V is TRBV5-1; TRBD1 is a possible D gene (6 bases). CDR3 length: 13 amino acids. The V end lost 4 bases, the J end lost 7 bases, and 11 bases lay between the germline ends. CDR1 and CDR2 from the germline V gene are SGHRS and YFSETQ. DNA for the CDR3: TGCGCCAGCAGCCTCGGACAGATCGGGGAGCTGTTTTTT. It translates to CASSLGQIGELFF.

This clonotype was counted a few times. The chain uses TRBV7-7 and TRBJ2-1; D is ambiguous. Germline loops: CDR1 SSHAT, CDR2 FNYEAQ (reference sequence). V shed 1 base and J shed 6 bases, with 10 bases lying between them. CDR3 length equals 14 residues. In DNA, the CDR3 is TGTGCCAGCAGCTTAGTATTTAGAACCAATGAGCAGTTCTTC. It codes for CASSLVFRTNEQFF.

This clonotype was seen many times. This chain joins TRBV5-1 and TRBJ2-1; D gene unclear. V was pared by 6 bases and J by 6 bases, with 13 bases between. Germline V gene data show CDR1 as SGHRS and CDR2 as YFSETQ. This CDR3 has 13 amino acids. CDR3 in DNA: TGCGCCAGCATCGGAGTAGCCATCAATGAGCAGTTCTTC. Translating gives CASIGVAINEQFF.

V gene TRBV12-5 combines with J gene TRBJ1-4, with TRBD1 identical over 7 bases. Germline CDR1 LGHNT, CDR2 FRNRAP. CDR3 length: 22 amino acids. V lost 0 bases and J lost 0; bases outside the gene matches: 19. Here the CDR3 reads CASGLVGYRDSAPYTTNEKLFF. CDR3 sequence (DNA): TGTGCTAGTGGTTTGGTGGGGTACCGGGACAGCGCACCATACACAACTAATGAAAAACTGTTTTTT. Using reference TRBV12-5 and TRBJ1-4 for the parts outside the CDR3, the full variable domain is DARVTQTPRHKVTEMGQEVTMRCQPILGHNTVFWYRQTMMQGLELLAYFRNRAPLDDSGMPKDRFSAEMPDATLATLKIQPSEPRDSAVYFCASGLVGYRDSAPYTTNEKLFFGSGTQLSVL.

The chain is built from TRBV20-1 and TRBJ2-3; 12 bases match TRBD2. Germline trimming cut 6 bases from V and 6 bases from J; bases unmatched to any gene: 4. This CDR3 has 13 amino acids. Per the germline V gene, CDR1 is DFQATT and CDR2 is SNEGSKA (reference sequence). CDR3 sequence: CSAGLAGLDTQYF. In DNA form, the CDR3 reads TGCAGTGCCGGACTAGCGGGATTGGATACGCAGTATTTT.

The CDR3 here is CASSLESTTGNTIYF. The CDR3 nucleotides are TGCGCCAGCAGTCTTGAATCCACCACTGGAAACACCATATATTTT. The rearrangement links TRBV5-1 to TRBJ1-3; D not certain. The CDR3 totals 15 residues. V lost 5 bases, J lost 2 bases, and 14 bases lay in between. Germline assignment: CDR1 SGHRS and CDR2 YFSETQ.